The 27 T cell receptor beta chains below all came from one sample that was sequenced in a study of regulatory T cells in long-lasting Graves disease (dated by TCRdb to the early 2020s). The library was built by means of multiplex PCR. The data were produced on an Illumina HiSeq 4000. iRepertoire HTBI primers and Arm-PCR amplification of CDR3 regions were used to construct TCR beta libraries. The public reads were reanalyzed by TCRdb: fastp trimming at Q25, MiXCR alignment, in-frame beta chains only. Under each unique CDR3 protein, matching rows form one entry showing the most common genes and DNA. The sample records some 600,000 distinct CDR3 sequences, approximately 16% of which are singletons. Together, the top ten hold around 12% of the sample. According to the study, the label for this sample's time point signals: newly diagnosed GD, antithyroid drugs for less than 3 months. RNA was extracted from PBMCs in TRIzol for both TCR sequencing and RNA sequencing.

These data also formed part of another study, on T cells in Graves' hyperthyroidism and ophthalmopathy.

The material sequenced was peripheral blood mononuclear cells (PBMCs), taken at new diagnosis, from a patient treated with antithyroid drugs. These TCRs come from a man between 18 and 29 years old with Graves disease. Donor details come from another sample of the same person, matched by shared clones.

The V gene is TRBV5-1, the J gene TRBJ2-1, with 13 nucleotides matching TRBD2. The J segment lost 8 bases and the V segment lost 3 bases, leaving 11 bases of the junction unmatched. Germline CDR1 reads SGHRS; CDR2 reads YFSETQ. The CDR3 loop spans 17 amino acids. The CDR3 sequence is CASSCRLAGGMGDEQFF. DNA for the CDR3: TGCGCCAGCAGCTGTCGACTAGCGGGAGGCATGGGCGATGAGCAGTTCTTC.

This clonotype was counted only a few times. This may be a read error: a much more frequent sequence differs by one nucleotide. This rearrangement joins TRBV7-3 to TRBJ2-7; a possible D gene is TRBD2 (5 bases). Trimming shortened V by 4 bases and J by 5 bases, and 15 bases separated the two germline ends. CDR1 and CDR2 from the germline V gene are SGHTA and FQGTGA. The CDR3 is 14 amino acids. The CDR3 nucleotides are TGTGCCAGCAGCTCCGGTGTGGGGAGAAACGAGCAGTACTTC. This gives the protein CASSSGVGRNEQYF.

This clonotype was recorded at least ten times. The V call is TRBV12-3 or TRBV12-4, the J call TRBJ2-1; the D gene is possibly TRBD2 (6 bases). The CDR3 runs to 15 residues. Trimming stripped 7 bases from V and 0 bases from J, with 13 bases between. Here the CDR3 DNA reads TGTGCCAGCACCCGGGACTCGAGCTCCTACAATGAGCAGTTCTTC. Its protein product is CASTRDSSSYNEQFF.

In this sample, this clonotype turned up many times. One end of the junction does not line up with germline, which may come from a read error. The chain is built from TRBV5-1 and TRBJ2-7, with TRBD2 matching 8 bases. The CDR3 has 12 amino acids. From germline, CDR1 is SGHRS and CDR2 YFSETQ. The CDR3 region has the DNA TGTGCCAGCAGCCGCGGGAGGTACGAGCAGTACTTC. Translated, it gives CASSRGRYEQYF.

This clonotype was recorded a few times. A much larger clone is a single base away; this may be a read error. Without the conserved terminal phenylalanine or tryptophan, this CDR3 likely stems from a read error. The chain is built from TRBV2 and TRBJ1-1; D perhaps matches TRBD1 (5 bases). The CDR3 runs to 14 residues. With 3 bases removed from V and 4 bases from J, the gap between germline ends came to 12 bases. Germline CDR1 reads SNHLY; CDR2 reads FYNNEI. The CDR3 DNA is TGTGCCAGCAGTGATGTATTCAGGGTCACTGAAGCTTTCCTT. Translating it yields CASSDVFRVTEAFL.

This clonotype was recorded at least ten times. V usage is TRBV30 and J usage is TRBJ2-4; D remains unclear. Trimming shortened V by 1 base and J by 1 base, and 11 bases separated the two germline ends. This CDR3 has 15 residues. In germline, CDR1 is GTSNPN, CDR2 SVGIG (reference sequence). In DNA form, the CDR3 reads TGTGCCTGGAGTGAGCAGCTTGTGGCCAAAAACATTCAGTACTTC. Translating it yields CAWSEQLVAKNIQYF.

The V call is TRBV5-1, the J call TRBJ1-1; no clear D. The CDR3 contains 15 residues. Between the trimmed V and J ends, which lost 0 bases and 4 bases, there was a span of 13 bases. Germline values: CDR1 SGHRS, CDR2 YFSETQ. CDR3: CASSLAQARGTEAFF. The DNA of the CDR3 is TGCGCCAGCAGCTTGGCGCAGGCCCGGGGCACTGAAGCTTTCTTT.

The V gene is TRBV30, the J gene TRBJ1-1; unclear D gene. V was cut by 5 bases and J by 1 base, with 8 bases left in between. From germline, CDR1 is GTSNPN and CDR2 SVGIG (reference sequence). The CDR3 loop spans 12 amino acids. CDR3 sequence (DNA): TGTGCCTGGGCAATGAAGAACACTGAAGCTTTCTTT. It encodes CAWAMKNTEAFF.

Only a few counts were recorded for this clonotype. The CDR3 spells CASSYSFSARGLSYEQYF. The CDR3 DNA reads TGTGCCAGCAGTTACTCTTTCTCGGCCAGGGGGCTCTCCTACGAGCAGTACTTC. The chain carries TRBV6-5 and TRBJ2-7; 8 bases fit TRBD1. Germline-derived CDR1 and CDR2 are MNHEY and SVGAGI. The CDR3 runs 18 residues. The V gene end was trimmed by 0 bases and the J gene end by 0 bases; junction bases not matched to a gene: 10.

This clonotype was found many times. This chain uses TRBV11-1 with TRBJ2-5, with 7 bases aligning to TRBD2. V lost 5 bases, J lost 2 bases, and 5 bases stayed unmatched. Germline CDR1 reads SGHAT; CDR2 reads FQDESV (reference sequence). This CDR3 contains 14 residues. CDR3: CASSEGLGQETQYF. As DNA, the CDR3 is TGTGCCAGCAGCGAAGGACTAGGACAAGAGACCCAGTACTTC.

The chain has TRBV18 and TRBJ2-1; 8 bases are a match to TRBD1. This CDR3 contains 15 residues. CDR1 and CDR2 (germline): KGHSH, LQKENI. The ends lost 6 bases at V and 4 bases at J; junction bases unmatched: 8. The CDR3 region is CASSPNRGEYNEQFF. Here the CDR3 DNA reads TGTGCCAGCTCCCCCAACAGGGGGGAGTACAATGAGCAGTTCTTC.

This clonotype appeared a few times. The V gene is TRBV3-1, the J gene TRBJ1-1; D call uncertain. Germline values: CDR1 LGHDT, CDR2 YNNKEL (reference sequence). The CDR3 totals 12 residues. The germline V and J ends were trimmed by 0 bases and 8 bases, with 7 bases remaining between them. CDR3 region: CASSQDPLEAFF. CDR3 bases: TGTGCCAGCAGCCAAGATCCCTTAGAAGCTTTCTTT.

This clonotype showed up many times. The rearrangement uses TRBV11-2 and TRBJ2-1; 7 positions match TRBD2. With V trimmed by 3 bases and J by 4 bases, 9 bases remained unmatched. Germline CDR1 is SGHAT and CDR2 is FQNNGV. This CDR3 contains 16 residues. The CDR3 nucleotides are TGTGCCAGCAGCTTTGGCCCAAATAGCGGGTACAATGAGCAGTTCTTC. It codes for CASSFGPNSGYNEQFF.

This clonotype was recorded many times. The CDR3 reads CASSAGSIGDEQFF. The DNA of the CDR3 is TGCGCCAGCAGTGCAGGATCGATTGGGGATGAGCAGTTCTTC. This chain uses TRBV5-1 with TRBJ2-1; D remains unclear. Germline V gene lookup returns CDR1 SGHRS and CDR2 YFSETQ. The CDR3 contains 14 residues. V was clipped by 5 bases and J by 8 bases, with 17 bases between them.

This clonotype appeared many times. CDR3 DNA: TGTGCCAGCAGCTTGAGACAGGGGAATCAGCCCCAGCATTTT. It encodes CASSLRQGNQPQHF. The V call is TRBV28, the J call TRBJ1-5, with TRBD1 matching 8 bases. Germline V lookup: CDR1 MDHEN, CDR2 SYDVKM. This CDR3 has 14 amino acids. The V and J ends lost 6 bases and 4 bases, in that order; junction bases with no gene match: 5.

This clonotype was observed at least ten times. CDR3 in DNA: TGTGCCAGCAACCTAGCGGGGGAAGAGACCCAGTACTTC. This gives the protein CASNLAGEETQYF. This chain uses TRBV3-1 with TRBJ2-5; 10 bases fit TRBD2. The CDR3 covers 13 residues. CDR1 LGHDT and CDR2 YNNKEL come from the germline V gene (reference sequence). The J segment lost 3 bases and the V segment lost 7 bases, leaving 2 bases of the junction unmatched.

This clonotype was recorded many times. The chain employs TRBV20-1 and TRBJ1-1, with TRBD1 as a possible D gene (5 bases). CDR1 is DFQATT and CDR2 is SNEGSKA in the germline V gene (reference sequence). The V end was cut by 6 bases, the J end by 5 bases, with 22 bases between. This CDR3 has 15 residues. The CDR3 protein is CSATSIRGSWTEAFF. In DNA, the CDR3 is TGCAGTGCCACATCCATACGGGGGAGTTGGACTGAAGCTTTCTTT.

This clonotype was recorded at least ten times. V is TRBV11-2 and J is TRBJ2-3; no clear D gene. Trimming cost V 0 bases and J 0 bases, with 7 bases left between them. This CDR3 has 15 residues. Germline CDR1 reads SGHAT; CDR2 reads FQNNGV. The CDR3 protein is CASSLEADSTDTQYF. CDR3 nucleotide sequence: TGTGCCAGCAGCTTAGAGGCGGATAGCACAGATACGCAGTATTTT.

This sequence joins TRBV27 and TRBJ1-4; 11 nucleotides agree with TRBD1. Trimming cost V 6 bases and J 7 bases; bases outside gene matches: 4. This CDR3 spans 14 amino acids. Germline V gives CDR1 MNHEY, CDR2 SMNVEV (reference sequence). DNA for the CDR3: TGTGCCAGCAGCCTAGGGACAGGGGGTGAAAAACTGTTTTTT. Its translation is CASSLGTGGEKLFF.

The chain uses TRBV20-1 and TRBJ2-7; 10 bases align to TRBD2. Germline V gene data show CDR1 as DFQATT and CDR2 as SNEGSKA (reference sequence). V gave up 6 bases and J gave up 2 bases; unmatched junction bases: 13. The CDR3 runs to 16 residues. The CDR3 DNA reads TGCAGTGCCAAACGGCTAGCGGGGGAATTTCCCTACGAGCAGTACTTC. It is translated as CSAKRLAGEFPYEQYF.

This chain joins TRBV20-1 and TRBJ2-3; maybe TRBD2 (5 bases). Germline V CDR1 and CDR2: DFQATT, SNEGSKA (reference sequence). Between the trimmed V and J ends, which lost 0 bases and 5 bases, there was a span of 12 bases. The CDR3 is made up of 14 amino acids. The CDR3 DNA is TGCAGTGCTAGAGATTTAACAAGCGGAGATACGCAGTATTTT. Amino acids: CSARDLTSGDTQYF.

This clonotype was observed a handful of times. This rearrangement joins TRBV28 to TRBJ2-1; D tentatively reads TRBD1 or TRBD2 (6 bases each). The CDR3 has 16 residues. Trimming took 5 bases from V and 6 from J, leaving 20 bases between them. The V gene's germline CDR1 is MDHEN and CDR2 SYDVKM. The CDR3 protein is CASSPYGGPGGNEQFF. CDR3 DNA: TGTGCCAGCAGTCCTTACGGGGGCCCTGGGGGCAATGAGCAGTTCTTC.

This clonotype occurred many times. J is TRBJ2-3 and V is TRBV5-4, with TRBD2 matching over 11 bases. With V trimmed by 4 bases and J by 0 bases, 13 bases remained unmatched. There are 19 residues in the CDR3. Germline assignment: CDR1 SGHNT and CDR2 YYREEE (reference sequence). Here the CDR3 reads CASSPLAGGSAGSTDTQYF. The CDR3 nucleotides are TGTGCCAGCAGCCCCCTAGCGGGAGGATCGGCGGGTAGCACAGATACGCAGTATTTT. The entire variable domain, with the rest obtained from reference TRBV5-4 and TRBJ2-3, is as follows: ETGVTQSPTHLIKTRGQQVTLRCSSQSGHNTVSWYQQALGQGPQFIFQYYREEENGRGNFPPRFSGLQFPNYSSELNVNALELDDSALYLCASSPLAGGSAGSTDTQYFGPGTRLTVL.

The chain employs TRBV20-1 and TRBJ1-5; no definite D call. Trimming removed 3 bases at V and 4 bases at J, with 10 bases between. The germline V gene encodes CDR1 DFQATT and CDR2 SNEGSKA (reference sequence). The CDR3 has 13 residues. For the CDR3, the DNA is TGCAGTGCTAGTCCCGACCGAAATCAGCCCCAGCATTTT. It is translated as CSASPDRNQPQHF.

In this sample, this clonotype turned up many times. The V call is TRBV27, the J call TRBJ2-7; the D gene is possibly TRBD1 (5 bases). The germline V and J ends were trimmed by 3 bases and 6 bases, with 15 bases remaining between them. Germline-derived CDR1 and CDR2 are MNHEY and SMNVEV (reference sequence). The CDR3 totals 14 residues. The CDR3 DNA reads TGTGCCAGCAGTTTCCAAAGCAATAGGGGCGAGCAGTACTTC. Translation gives CASSFQSNRGEQYF.

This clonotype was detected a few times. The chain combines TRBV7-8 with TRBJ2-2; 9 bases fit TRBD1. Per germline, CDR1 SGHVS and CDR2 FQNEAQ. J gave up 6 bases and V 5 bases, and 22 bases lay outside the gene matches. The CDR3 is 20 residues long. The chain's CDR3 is CASSPRTGGVGRRVAGELFF. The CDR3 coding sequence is TGTGCCAGCAGCCCTCGTACAGGGGGCGTCGGGAGAAGGGTCGCCGGGGAGCTGTTTTTT.

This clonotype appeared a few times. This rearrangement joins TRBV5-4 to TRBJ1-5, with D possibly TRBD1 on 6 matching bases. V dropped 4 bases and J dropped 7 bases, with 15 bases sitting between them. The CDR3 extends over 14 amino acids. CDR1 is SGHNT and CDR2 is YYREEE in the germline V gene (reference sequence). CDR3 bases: TGTGCCAGCAGCACCCAGGGGTATGGCCAGCCCCAGCATTTT. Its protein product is CASSTQGYGQPQHF. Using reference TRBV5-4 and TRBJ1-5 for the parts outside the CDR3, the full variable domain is ETGVTQSPTHLIKTRGQQVTLRCSSQSGHNTVSWYQQALGQGPQFIFQYYREEENGRGNFPPRFSGLQFPNYSSELNVNALELDDSALYLCASSTQGYGQPQHFGDGTRLSIL.